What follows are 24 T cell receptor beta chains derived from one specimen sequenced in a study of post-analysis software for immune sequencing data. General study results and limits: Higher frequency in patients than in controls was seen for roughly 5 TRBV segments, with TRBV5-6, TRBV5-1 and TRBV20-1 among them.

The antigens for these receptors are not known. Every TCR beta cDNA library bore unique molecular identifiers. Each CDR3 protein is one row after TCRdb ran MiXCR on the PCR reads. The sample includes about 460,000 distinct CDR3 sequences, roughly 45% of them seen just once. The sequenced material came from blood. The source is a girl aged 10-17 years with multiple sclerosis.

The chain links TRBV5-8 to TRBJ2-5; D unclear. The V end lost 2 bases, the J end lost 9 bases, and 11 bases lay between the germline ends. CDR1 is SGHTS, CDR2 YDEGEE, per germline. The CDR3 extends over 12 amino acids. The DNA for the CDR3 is TGTGCCAGCAGCTTTGTCCGCTCGGCCCAGTACTTC. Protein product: CASSFVRSAQYF.

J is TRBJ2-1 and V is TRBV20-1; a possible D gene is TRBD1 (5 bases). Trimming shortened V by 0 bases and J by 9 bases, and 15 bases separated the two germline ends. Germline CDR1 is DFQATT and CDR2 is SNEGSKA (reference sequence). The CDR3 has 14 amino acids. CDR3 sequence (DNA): TGCAGTGCTAGAGATCCCTCTACCAGGGCTGAGCAGTTCTTC. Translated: CSARDPSTRAEQFF.

The CDR3 nucleotides are TGTGCCAGCACCGCAGTGGGGCAGGGGTCCTACGAGCAGTACTTC. This gives the protein CASTAVGQGSYEQYF. The chain links TRBV7-2 to TRBJ2-7, with a weak D call TRBD1 (6 bases). The germline V and J ends were trimmed by 7 bases and 1 base, with 17 bases remaining between them. CDR1 and CDR2 (germline): SGHTA, FQGNSA. The CDR3 is 15 amino acids.

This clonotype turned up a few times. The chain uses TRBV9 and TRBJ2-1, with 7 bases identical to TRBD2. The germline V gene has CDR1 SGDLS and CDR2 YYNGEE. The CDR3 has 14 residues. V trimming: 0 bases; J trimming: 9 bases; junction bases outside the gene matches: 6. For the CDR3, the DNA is TGTGCCAGCAGCGTAGCGGGAGGCGGGGGTGAGCAGTTCTTC. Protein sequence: CASSVAGGGGEQFF.

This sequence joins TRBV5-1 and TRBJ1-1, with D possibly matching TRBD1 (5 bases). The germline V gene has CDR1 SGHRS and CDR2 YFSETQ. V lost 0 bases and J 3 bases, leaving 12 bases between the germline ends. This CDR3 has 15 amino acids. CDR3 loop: CASSLGTSLYTEAFF. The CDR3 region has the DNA TGCGCCAGCAGCTTGGGGACATCTCTCTACACTGAAGCTTTCTTT.

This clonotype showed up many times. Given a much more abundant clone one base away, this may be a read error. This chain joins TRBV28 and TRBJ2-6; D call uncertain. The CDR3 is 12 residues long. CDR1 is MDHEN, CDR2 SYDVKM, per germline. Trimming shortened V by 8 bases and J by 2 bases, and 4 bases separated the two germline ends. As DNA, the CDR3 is TGTGCCAGCGGGACTGGGGCCAACGTCCTGACTTTC. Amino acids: CASGTGANVLTF.

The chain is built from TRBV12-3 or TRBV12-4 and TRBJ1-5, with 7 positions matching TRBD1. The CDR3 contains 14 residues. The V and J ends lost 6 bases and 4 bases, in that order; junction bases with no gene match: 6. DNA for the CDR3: TGTGCCAGCAGGAAACAGGGGTCGAATCAGCCCCAGCATTTT. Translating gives CASRKQGSNQPQHF.

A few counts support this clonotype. This chain's CDR3 is CASSLSNSYGYTF. Written as DNA, the CDR3 is TGTGCCAGCAGTTTAAGCAATAGCTATGGCTACACCTTC. V and J are TRBV12-3 or TRBV12-4 and TRBJ1-2, with unresolved D. Trimming pared 2 bases from V and 4 bases from J, leaving 8 bases between. CDR3 length equals 13 residues.

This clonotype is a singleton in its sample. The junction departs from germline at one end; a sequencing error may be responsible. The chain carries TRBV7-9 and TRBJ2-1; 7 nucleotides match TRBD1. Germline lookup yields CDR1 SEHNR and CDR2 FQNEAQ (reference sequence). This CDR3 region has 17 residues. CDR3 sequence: CASSAGQDSRSYNVQFF. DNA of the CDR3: TGTGCCAGCAGCGCCGGACAGGACTCGCGCTCCTACAATGTGCAGTTCTTC. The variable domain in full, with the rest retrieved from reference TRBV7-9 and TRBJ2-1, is DTGVSQNPRHKITKRGQNVTFRCDPISEHNRLYWYRQTLGQGPEFLTYFQNEAQLEKSRLLSDRFSAERPKGSFSTLEIQRTEQGDSAMYLCASSAGQDSRSYNVQFFGPGTRLTVL.

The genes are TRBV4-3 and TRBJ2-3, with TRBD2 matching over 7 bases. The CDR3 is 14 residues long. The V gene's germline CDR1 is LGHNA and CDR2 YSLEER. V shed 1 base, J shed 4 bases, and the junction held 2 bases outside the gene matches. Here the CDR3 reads CASSQVLAADTQYF. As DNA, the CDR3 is TGCGCCAGCAGCCAAGTCCTAGCGGCAGATACGCAGTATTTT.

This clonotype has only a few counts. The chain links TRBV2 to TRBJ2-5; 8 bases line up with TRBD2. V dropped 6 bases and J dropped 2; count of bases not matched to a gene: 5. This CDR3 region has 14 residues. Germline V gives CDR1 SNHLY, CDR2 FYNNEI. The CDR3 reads CASRATSAQETQYF. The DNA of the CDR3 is TGTGCCAGCAGGGCGACTAGCGCACAAGAGACCCAGTACTTC.

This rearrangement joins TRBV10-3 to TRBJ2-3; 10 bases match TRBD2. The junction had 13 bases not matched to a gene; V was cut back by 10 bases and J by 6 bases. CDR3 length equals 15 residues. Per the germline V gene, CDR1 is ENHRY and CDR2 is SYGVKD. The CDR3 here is CATHPGLAGVDTQYF. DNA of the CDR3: TGTGCCACCCATCCGGGGCTAGCGGGAGTGGATACGCAGTATTTT.

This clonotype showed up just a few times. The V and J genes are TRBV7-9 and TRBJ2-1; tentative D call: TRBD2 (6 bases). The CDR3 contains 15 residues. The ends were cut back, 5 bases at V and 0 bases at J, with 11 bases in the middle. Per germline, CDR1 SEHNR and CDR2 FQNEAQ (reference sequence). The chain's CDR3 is CASSAGRSSYNEQFF. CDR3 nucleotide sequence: TGTGCCAGCAGCGCGGGAAGGAGCTCCTACAATGAGCAGTTCTTC.

The chain's CDR3 is CSARETGDTEAFF. CDR3 nucleotides: TGCAGTGCTAGGGAAACAGGGGACACTGAAGCTTTCTTT. The gene calls are TRBV20-1 and TRBJ1-1; the match to TRBD1 covers 7 bases. After removal of 3 bases from V and 3 bases from J, the junction contained 4 bases not matched to a gene. The CDR3 length is 13 residues. Germline V lookup: CDR1 DFQATT, CDR2 SNEGSKA (reference sequence).

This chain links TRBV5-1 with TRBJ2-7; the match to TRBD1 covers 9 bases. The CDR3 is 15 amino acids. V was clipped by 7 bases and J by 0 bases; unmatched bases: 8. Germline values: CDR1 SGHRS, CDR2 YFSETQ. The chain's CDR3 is CASGPGTGSSYEQYF. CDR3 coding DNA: TGCGCCAGCGGCCCGGGGACAGGGAGCTCCTACGAGCAGTACTTC.

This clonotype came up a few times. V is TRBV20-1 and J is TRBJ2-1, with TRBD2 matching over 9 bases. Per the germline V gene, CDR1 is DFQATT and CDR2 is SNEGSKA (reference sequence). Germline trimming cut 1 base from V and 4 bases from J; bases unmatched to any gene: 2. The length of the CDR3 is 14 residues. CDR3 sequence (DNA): TGCAGTGCTAGAGGGACTAGCGAGTACAATGAGCAGTTCTTC. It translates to CSARGTSEYNEQFF.

CDR3 in amino acids: CASRELQVMNQPQHF. CDR3 nucleotide sequence: TGTGCCAGCAGGGAGCTACAGGTAATGAATCAGCCCCAGCATTTT. The V call is TRBV6-1, the J call TRBJ1-5; TRBD1 might be the D (5 bases). The CDR3 consists of 15 residues. Germline-derived CDR1 and CDR2 are MNHNS and SASEGT. The V gene lost 6 bases and the J gene lost 4 bases, with 16 bases spanning the gap.

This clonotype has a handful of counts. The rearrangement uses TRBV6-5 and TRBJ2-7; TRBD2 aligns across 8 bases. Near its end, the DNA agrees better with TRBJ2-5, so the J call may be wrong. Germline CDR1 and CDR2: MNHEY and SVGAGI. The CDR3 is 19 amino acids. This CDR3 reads CASSYSTGNGLAGYETQYF. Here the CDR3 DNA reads TGTGCCAGCAGTTACTCAACAGGGAACGGTCTAGCGGGTTACGAGACCCAGTACTTC.

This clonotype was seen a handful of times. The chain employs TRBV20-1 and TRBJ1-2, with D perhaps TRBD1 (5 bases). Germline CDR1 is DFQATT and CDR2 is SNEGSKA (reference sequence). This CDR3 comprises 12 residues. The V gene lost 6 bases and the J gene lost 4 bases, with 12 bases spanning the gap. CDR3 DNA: TGCAGTGCGGCAGGAGGGGTCTATGGCTACACCTTC. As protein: CSAAGGVYGYTF.

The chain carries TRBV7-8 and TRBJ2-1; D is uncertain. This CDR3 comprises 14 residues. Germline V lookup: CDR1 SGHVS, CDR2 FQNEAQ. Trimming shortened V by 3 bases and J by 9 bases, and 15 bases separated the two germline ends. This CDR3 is CASSFIRGPGEQFF. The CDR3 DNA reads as TGTGCCAGCAGCTTTATACGTGGGCCCGGTGAGCAGTTCTTC.

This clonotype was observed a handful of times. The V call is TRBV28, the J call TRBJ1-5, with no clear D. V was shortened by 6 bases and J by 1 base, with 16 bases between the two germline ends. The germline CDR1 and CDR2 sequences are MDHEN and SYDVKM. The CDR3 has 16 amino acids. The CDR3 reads CASSIPPDGSNQPQHF. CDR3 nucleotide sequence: TGTGCCAGCAGCATTCCCCCCGACGGCAGCAATCAGCCCCAGCATTTT.

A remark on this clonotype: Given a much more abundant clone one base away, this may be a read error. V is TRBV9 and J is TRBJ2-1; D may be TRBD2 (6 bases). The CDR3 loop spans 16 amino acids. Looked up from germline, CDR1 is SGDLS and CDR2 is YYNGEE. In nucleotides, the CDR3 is TGTGCCAGCAGCGCCCCCGGCGGGAAGTTGGACAATGGGCAGTTCTTC. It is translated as CASSAPGGKLDNGQFF.

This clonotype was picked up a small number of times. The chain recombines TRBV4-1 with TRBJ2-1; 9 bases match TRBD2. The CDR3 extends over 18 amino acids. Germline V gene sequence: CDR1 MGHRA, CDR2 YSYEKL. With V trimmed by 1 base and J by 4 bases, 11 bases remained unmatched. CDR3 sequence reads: CASSQGVLAGERYNEQFF. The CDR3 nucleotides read TGCGCCAGCAGCCAAGGGGTTTTAGCGGGAGAAAGGTACAATGAGCAGTTCTTC.

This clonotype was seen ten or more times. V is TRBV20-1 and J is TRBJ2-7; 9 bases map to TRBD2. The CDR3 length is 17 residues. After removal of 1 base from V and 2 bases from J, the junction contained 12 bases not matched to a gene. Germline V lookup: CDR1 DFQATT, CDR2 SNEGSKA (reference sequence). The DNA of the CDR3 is TGCAGTGCTAGAGTCTTAGATAGCGGGAGCCGACCCTACGAGCAGTACTTC. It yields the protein CSARVLDSGSRPYEQYF.